The 24 T cell receptor beta chains given below trace back to one sample, sequenced in a study of blood T cell repertoires in COVID-19. Sequencing used immunoSEQ multiplex PCR; TCRdb keeps in-frame clones, though not all of them. The table lists roughly 76,000 clones, 80% to 90% of them singletons. Sequencing input: peripheral blood. Source of these receptors: a woman younger than 30 with acute or convalescent COVID-19.

This chain connects TRBV15 to TRBJ2-7; D is perhaps TRBD2 (5 bases). Germline V gene lookup returns CDR1 LNHNV and CDR2 YYDKDF (reference sequence). The V and J ends lost 2 bases and 5 bases respectively, with 7 bases between them. The CDR3 extends over 12 amino acids. In DNA form, the CDR3 reads TGTGCCACCAGCAGATTCGGGAACGAGCAGTACTTC. This translates into CATSRFGNEQYF.

The rearrangement joins TRBV2 to TRBJ1-1, with D possibly matching TRBD1 (5 bases). Germline values: CDR1 SNHLY, CDR2 FYNNEI. V was cut by 6 bases and J by 3 bases, with 14 bases left in between. The length of the CDR3 is 14 residues. CDR3 DNA sequence: TGTGCCAGCAGCCTCAGACAGTGGGACACTGAAGCTTTCTTT. Translated: CASSLRQWDTEAFF. The whole variable domain, filled in from reference TRBV2 and TRBJ1-1, reads EPEVTQTPSHQVTQMGQEVILRCVPISNHLYFYWYRQILGQKVEFLVSFYNNEISEKSEIFDDQFSVERPDGSNFTLKIRSTKLEDSAMYFCASSLRQWDTEAFFGQGTRLTVV.

V usage is TRBV19 and J usage is TRBJ1-1, with TRBD1 as a possible D gene (5 bases). Germline V gene lookup returns CDR1 LNHDA and CDR2 SQIVND (reference sequence). The V gene lost 9 bases and the J gene lost 7 bases, with 15 bases spanning the gap. The CDR3 runs 12 residues. The CDR3 DNA reads as TGTGCCAGCTGGGGCACCCACGATGAAGCTTTCTTT. Its translation is CASWGTHDEAFF.

With regard to this clone: At one end the junction does not follow the germline gene, possibly because of a read error. This rearrangement joins TRBV7-9 to TRBJ1-1; D is undetermined. Germline V lookup: CDR1 SEHNR, CDR2 FQNEAQ (reference sequence). This CDR3 has 14 residues. CDR3 region: CASSLARANTEAFF. The CDR3 DNA reads TGTGCCAGCAGCCTAGCGCGCGCGAACACTGAAGCTTTCTTT.

J is TRBJ2-1 and V is TRBV5-8; D gene unclear. The CDR3 is 11 residues long. V was cut by 1 base and J by 9 bases, with 5 bases left in between. Germline CDR1 SGHTS, CDR2 YDEGEE. The CDR3 sequence is CASSLLFEQFF. In nucleotides, the CDR3 is TGTGCCAGCAGCTTGTTATTTGAGCAGTTCTTC.

By sample fraction, this clone is large. The CDR3 DNA reads TGTGCCAGCGGTCATTACGGGACGGGAGATAATTCACCCCTCCACTTT. The encoded protein is CASGHYGTGDNSPLHF. The rearrangement joins TRBV7-9 to TRBJ1-6, with D perhaps TRBD1 (5 bases). Trimming left V 8 bases short and J 5 bases short, with 19 bases between. Germline V gives CDR1 SEHNR, CDR2 FQNEAQ (reference sequence). There are 16 residues in the CDR3.

The gene calls are TRBV30 and TRBJ2-5; D is ambiguous. CDR1 and CDR2 (germline): GTSNPN, SVGIG (reference sequence). V lost 3 bases, J lost 1 base, and 15 bases lay in between. The CDR3 has 15 amino acids. The CDR3 loop is CAWSYVLRSQETQYF. In nucleotides, the CDR3 is TGTGCCTGGAGCTACGTACTTAGATCCCAAGAGACCCAGTACTTC. Drawing the rest from reference TRBV30 and TRBJ2-5, the complete variable domain is SQTIHQWPATLVQPVGSPLSLECTVEGTSNPNLYWYRQAAGRGLQLLFYSVGIGQISSEVPQNLSASRPQDRQFILSSKKLLLSDSGFYLCAWSYVLRSQETQYFGPGTRLLVL.

This clone has a single count. The chain employs TRBV4-3 and TRBJ2-1, with a possible D match to TRBD2 (7 bases). This CDR3 comprises 15 residues. V lost 1 base and J lost 7, with 14 bases in between. Germline values: CDR1 LGHNA, CDR2 YSLEER. CDR3 sequence: CASSQGRGGHNEQFF. The CDR3 DNA is TGCGCCAGCAGCCAAGGCAGGGGAGGGCATAATGAGCAGTTCTTC.

This chain uses TRBV12-3 or TRBV12-4 with TRBJ2-7, with D possibly matching TRBD1 (5 bases). V dropped 2 bases and J dropped 3 bases, with 5 bases sitting between them. This CDR3 is 12 amino acids long. The CDR3 protein is CASSLRGYEQYF. Here the CDR3 DNA reads TGTGCCAGCAGTTTAAGGGGCTACGAGCAGTACTTC.

CDR3 coding DNA: TGTGCCAGCAGTGAATTAGGACTTTTAAACACCGGGGAGCTGTTTTTT. Its protein is CASSELGLLNTGELFF. The gene calls are TRBV2 and TRBJ2-2; D may be TRBD2 (5 bases). The germline V gene has CDR1 SNHLY and CDR2 FYNNEI. This CDR3 spans 16 amino acids. Trimming pared 2 bases from V and 2 bases from J, leaving 12 bases between.

V and J are TRBV23-1 and TRBJ1-1, with TRBD1 matching 7 bases. TRBV23-1 is placed among ORFs of uncertain function. CDR3 length: 15 amino acids. Trimming cost V 3 bases and J 0 bases; bases outside gene matches: 4. Here the CDR3 DNA reads TGCGCCAGCAGTCACCCGGGACAGCTGAACACTGAAGCTTTCTTT. The encoded protein is CASSHPGQLNTEAFF.

The chain joins TRBV11-3 to TRBJ1-6; a possible D gene is TRBD1 (6 bases). Trimming stripped 5 bases from V and 4 bases from J, with 21 bases between. CDR3 length: 18 residues. Germline V lookup: CDR1 SGHNT, CDR2 YENEEA. The CDR3 loop is CASSHNLRGKTYNSPLHF. As DNA, the CDR3 is TGTGCCAGCAGCCACAACCTTAGGGGGAAGACTTATAATTCACCCCTCCACTTT.

This chain uses TRBV5-1 with TRBJ2-3, with 7 bases lining up with TRBD2. Germline CDR1 reads SGHRS; CDR2 reads YFSETQ. The CDR3 runs to 16 residues. V gave up 5 bases and J gave up 1 base; unmatched junction bases: 10. This chain's CDR3 is CASRKSGLAGTDTQYF. The CDR3 nucleotides are TGCGCCAGCAGAAAATCCGGCCTAGCGGGCACAGATACGCAGTATTTT.

This chain connects TRBV7-9 to TRBJ1-2; 8 nucleotides align to TRBD1. The germline V gene has CDR1 SEHNR and CDR2 FQNEAQ (reference sequence). CDR3 size: 15 residues. J gave up 4 bases and V 6 bases, and 10 bases lay outside the gene matches. CDR3: CASSSGTGTFYGYTF. CDR3 sequence (DNA): TGTGCCAGCAGTAGTGGGACAGGTACCTTCTATGGCTACACCTTC.

The chain is built from TRBV10-3 and TRBJ1-1; D not resolved. Trimming pared 0 bases from V and 11 bases from J, leaving 16 bases between. CDR1 and CDR2 from the germline V gene are ENHRY and SYGVKD. CDR3 length equals 14 residues. CDR3 amino acids: CAISESGGLGNAFF. The CDR3 DNA reads TGTGCCATCAGTGAGTCTGGCGGGCTGGGGAACGCTTTCTTT.

The chain carries TRBV4-3 and TRBJ1-1; D call uncertain. In germline, CDR1 is LGHNA, CDR2 YSLEER. The CDR3 has 19 amino acids. Between the trimmed V and J ends, which lost 4 bases and 1 base, there was a span of 25 bases. The CDR3 protein is CASSRISPSGLGPNTEAFF. CDR3 in DNA: TGCGCCAGCAGCCGCATCTCCCCCTCGGGATTGGGCCCGAACACTGAAGCTTTCTTT.

The rearrangement links TRBV5-1 to TRBJ1-2, with TRBD1 as a possible D gene (5 bases). The CDR3 covers 11 residues. With 0 bases removed from V and 13 bases from J, the gap between germline ends came to 10 bases. The germline CDR1 and CDR2 sequences are SGHRS and YFSETQ. CDR3 bases: TGCGCCAGCAGCTTGGCCGGGACTCTCACCTTC. It specifies CASSLAGTLTF.

The CDR3 DNA reads TGTGCCAGCAGCCAAGATTCTTTTTCCAGCCAAGAGACCCAGTACTTC. Translated: CASSQDSFSSQETQYF. The rearrangement uses TRBV14 and TRBJ2-5; D remains unclear. This CDR3 has 16 amino acids. Germline lookup yields CDR1 SGHDN and CDR2 FVKESK. V lost 0 bases to trimming and J lost 1 base, with 12 bases between them.

The chain recombines TRBV15 with TRBJ2-7; the D gene is possibly TRBD1 (6 bases). Per the germline V gene, CDR1 is LNHNV and CDR2 is YYDKDF (reference sequence). With 1 base removed from V and 7 bases from J, the gap between germline ends came to 14 bases. The CDR3 is 14 amino acids. The CDR3 reads CATSRGAGVLEQYF. In DNA form, the CDR3 reads TGTGCCACCAGCAGAGGTGCAGGGGTCCTGGAGCAGTACTTC.

This clone has just one count. CDR3 loop: CATSIHTGLAGGRDNEQFF. The CDR3 coding sequence is TGTGCCACCAGCATACACACCGGGCTAGCGGGAGGACGGGACAATGAGCAGTTCTTC. V is TRBV15 and J is TRBJ2-1, with TRBD2 identical over 11 bases. Unmatched junction bases numbered 16, after V lost 4 bases and J lost 5 bases. Germline CDR1 LNHNV, CDR2 YYDKDF (reference sequence). This CDR3 spans 19 amino acids.

This chain connects TRBV3-1 (or the pseudogene TRBV3-2) to TRBJ1-1, with D hard to call. V lost 2 bases and J 1 base, leaving 8 bases between the germline ends. From germline, CDR1 is LGHDT and CDR2 YNNKEL (reference sequence). The CDR3 is made up of 14 amino acids. This chain's CDR3 is CASSQLRQNTEAFF. The CDR3 DNA is TGTGCCAGCAGCCAACTCCGACAGAACACTGAAGCTTTCTTT.

The rearrangement links TRBV7-8 to TRBJ2-2; 10 positions agree with TRBD2. This CDR3 comprises 17 residues. V dropped 6 bases and J dropped 5; count of bases not matched to a gene: 12. Germline CDR1 and CDR2: SGHVS and FQNEAQ. The DNA for the CDR3 is TGTGCCAGCAGGACCGCCCCTAGCGGGAGTTCGACCGGGGAGCTGTTTTTT. The encoded protein is CASRTAPSGSSTGELFF.

This sequence joins TRBV2 and TRBJ2-5, with 8 bases matching TRBD1. The CDR3 runs to 15 residues. Germline CDR1 is SNHLY and CDR2 is FYNNEI. With V trimmed by 2 bases and J by 3 bases, 5 bases remained unmatched. CDR3 sequence reads: CASSELSGGEETQYF. DNA of the CDR3: TGTGCCAGCAGTGAACTCTCAGGGGGCGAAGAGACCCAGTACTTC.

In this sample, this clone turned up once. V is TRBV6-4 and J is TRBJ2-1; 10 bases align to TRBD2. With 6 bases clipped from V and 3 bases from J, the junction kept 5 bases outside the gene matches. The germline gives CDR1 MRHNA, CDR2 SNTAGT. The length of the CDR3 is 15 residues. The CDR3 here is CASSVTSGDYNEQFF. CDR3 nucleotide sequence: TGTGCCAGCAGCGTAACTAGCGGGGACTACAATGAGCAGTTCTTC.